Shown below are 27 T cell receptor beta chains from a single sample sequenced in a study of cytomegalovirus exposure and HLA in healthy donors. 13 Jbeta primers and 60 Vbeta primers were used for the PCR. Sequenced by immunoSEQ multiplex PCR; TCRdb stores in-frame clones only, minus some. This sample has some 110,000 clones, with 75% found just once. The source material was PBMCs. Source of these receptors: a male donor in good health and CMV-seropositive.

V is TRBV7-8 and J is TRBJ1-4; D is perhaps TRBD1 (5 bases). Trimming left V 1 base short and J 10 bases short, with 19 bases between. Germline V gene sequence: CDR1 SGHVS, CDR2 FQNEAQ. This CDR3 has 16 residues. CDR3 coding DNA: TGTGCCAGCAGCTTAGAGGGGCCTGGCAGGAACGCAAAACTGTTTTTT. This translates into CASSLEGPGRNAKLFF.

The chain is built from TRBV10-3 and TRBJ1-5; 11 bases line up with TRBD1. The CDR3 is 16 amino acids. J gave up 5 bases and V 5 bases, and 8 bases lay outside the gene matches. Looked up from germline, CDR1 is ENHRY and CDR2 is SYGVKD. The CDR3 reads CAISNPGQGVHQPQHF. CDR3 sequence (DNA): TGTGCCATCAGTAATCCGGGACAGGGGGTTCATCAGCCCCAGCATTTT.

The rearrangement uses TRBV9 and TRBJ2-1, with 9 bases lining up with TRBD2. Germline CDR1 reads SGDLS; CDR2 reads YYNGEE. The CDR3 sequence is 14 residues long. V dropped 4 bases and J dropped 9; count of bases not matched to a gene: 8. The CDR3 DNA is TGTGCCAGCAGCACGGCGGGGGGGACTGGTGAGCAGTTCTTC. Its protein is CASSTAGGTGEQFF. The full variable domain, rest sourced from reference TRBV9 and TRBJ2-1, is DSGVTQTPKHLITATGQRVTLRCSPRSGDLSVYWYQQSLDQGLQFLIQYYNGEERAKGNILERFSAQQFPDLHSELNLSSLELGDSALYFCASSTAGGTGEQFFGPGTRLTVL.

As DNA, the CDR3 is TGTGCCAGTAGTATCCGACAGGGGGCGGGCTACAATGAGCAGTTCTTC. Amino acids: CASSIRQGAGYNEQFF. The chain is built from TRBV19 and TRBJ2-1, with TRBD1 identical over 10 bases. The CDR3 is made up of 16 amino acids. The germline V gene has CDR1 LNHDA and CDR2 SQIVND (reference sequence). V trimming: 3 bases; J trimming: 3 bases; junction bases outside the gene matches: 5.

The rearrangement links TRBV5-1 to TRBJ1-3; 10 positions match TRBD1. V dropped 2 bases and J dropped 2; count of bases not matched to a gene: 4. The V gene's germline CDR1 is SGHRS and CDR2 YFSETQ. The CDR3 has 16 residues. The CDR3 is CASSFSGTGAGNTIYF. CDR3 DNA: TGCGCCAGCAGCTTTTCCGGGACAGGGGCTGGAAACACCATATATTTT. The full variable domain, its missing parts supplied by reference TRBV5-1 and TRBJ1-3, is KAGVTQTPRYLIKTRGQQVTLSCSPISGHRSVSWYQQTPGQGLQFLFEYFSETQRNKGNFPGRFSGRQFSNSRSEMNVSTLELGDSALYLCASSFSGTGAGNTIYFGEGSWLTVV.

This sequence joins TRBV5-1 and TRBJ2-7; the D is unclear. The CDR3 contains 14 residues. Trimming pared 3 bases from V and 3 bases from J, leaving 13 bases between. CDR1 is SGHRS, CDR2 YFSETQ, per germline. The CDR3: CASSSLVARYEQYF. The CDR3 DNA is TGCGCCAGCAGCTCCCTGGTGGCCCGCTACGAGCAGTACTTC.

The chain links TRBV6-5 to TRBJ2-5; 8 nucleotides line up with TRBD2. CDR1 and CDR2 from the germline V gene are MNHEY and SVGAGI. The CDR3 extends over 15 amino acids. The junction had 9 bases not matched to a gene; V was cut back by 5 bases and J by 4 bases. CDR3 DNA: TGTGCCAGCAGTCCCCGGCCCGGGGGGGGAGAGACCCAGTACTTC. Its translation is CASSPRPGGGETQYF.

This chain uses TRBV28 with TRBJ1-5, with 10 bases that match TRBD1. Losses at the gene ends were 6 bases for V and 4 bases for J; bases not matched to a gene: 9. The CDR3 contains 16 residues. Germline V CDR1 and CDR2: MDHEN, SYDVKM. The CDR3 nucleotides are TGTGCCAGCAGAACCGGACAGGGGGTAGGAAATCAGCCCCAGCATTTT. It specifies CASRTGQGVGNQPQHF. The full variable domain, its missing parts supplied by reference TRBV28 and TRBJ1-5, is DVKVTQSSRYLVKRTGEKVFLECVQDMDHENMFWYRQDPGLGLRLIYFSYDVKMKEKGDIPEGYSVSREKKERFSLILESASTNQTSMYLCASRTGQGVGNQPQHFGDGTRLSIL.

The V call is TRBV10-3, the J call TRBJ1-5; D gene uncertain. Per the germline V gene, CDR1 is ENHRY and CDR2 is SYGVKD. V lost 6 bases to trimming and J lost 4 bases, with 13 bases between them. The CDR3 spans 14 residues. DNA of the CDR3: TGTGCCATCAGCCGGCTAGGAGGAAATCAGCCCCAGCATTTT. Translation: CAISRLGGNQPQHF.

The chain has TRBV11-2 and TRBJ2-5; D is undetermined. The V end was cut by 1 base, the J end by 3 bases, with 6 bases between. The CDR3 is 13 residues long. Germline CDR1 is SGHAT and CDR2 is FQNNGV. This CDR3 reads CASSLGLEETQYF. The DNA for the CDR3 is TGTGCCAGCAGCTTAGGTCTAGAAGAGACCCAGTACTTC.

The CDR3 region is CASSLAGRSYEQYF. CDR3 DNA: TGTGCCAGCAGCTTGGCGGGTAGATCCTACGAGCAGTACTTC. The chain combines TRBV5-5 with TRBJ2-7; D remains unclear. The CDR3 is 14 residues long. The germline V gene has CDR1 SGHKS and CDR2 YYEKEE (reference sequence). The V end lost 0 bases, the J end lost 1 base, and 8 bases lay between the germline ends.

The V and J genes are TRBV11-2 and TRBJ2-4; tentative D call: TRBD2 (5 bases). CDR3 length: 11 residues. V was pared by 7 bases and J by 9 bases, with 10 bases between. Germline lookup yields CDR1 SGHAT and CDR2 FQNNGV. CDR3 in DNA: TGTGCCAGCACACTAGGTCGCATTCAGTACTTC. It specifies CASTLGRIQYF.

The CDR3 DNA is TGCAGCGTTGAAGCAGTTATGAACACTGAAGCTTTCTTT. This encodes CSVEAVMNTEAFF. The chain is built from TRBV29-1 and TRBJ1-1; D gene uncertain. The CDR3 runs 13 residues. From germline, CDR1 is SQVTM and CDR2 ANQGSEA. V was shortened by 1 base and J by 0 bases, with 6 bases between the two germline ends.

The V call is TRBV27, the J call TRBJ2-1, with 7 bases aligning to TRBD2. This CDR3 contains 18 residues. V trimming: 9 bases; J trimming: 1 base; junction bases outside the gene matches: 18. Germline assignment: CDR1 MNHEY and CDR2 SMNVEV (reference sequence). The CDR3 DNA sequence: TGTGCCAGACCACCCGGAGCGCGCGGGGGATGTTCCTACAATGAGCAGTTCTTC. This translates into CARPPGARGGCSYNEQFF.

The J gene is TRBJ1-2, the V gene TRBV6-5; 11 bases fit TRBD1. The germline CDR1 and CDR2 sequences are MNHEY and SVGAGI. J was trimmed by 8 bases and V by 7 bases; bases with no gene match: 3. This CDR3 region has 12 residues. CDR3 protein: CASTDRGLGYTF. CDR3 nucleotide sequence: TGTGCCAGCACGGACAGGGGGCTCGGCTACACCTTC.

This clone was counted once. This sequence joins TRBV28 and TRBJ1-2, with a tentative D call TRBD1 (6 bases). CDR1 MDHEN and CDR2 SYDVKM come from the germline V gene. The CDR3 consists of 14 residues. V was cut by 6 bases and J by 1 base, with 12 bases left in between. CDR3 loop: CASRAGQRNYGYTF. For the CDR3, the DNA is TGTGCCAGCAGGGCCGGACAGCGTAACTATGGCTACACCTTC.

This clone was observed a single time. This chain links TRBV27 with TRBJ1-5; maybe TRBD1 (6 bases). This CDR3 is built from 13 residues. CDR1 is MNHEY and CDR2 is SMNVEV in the germline V gene (reference sequence). V was cut by 9 bases and J by 4 bases, with 13 bases left in between. CDR3: CASSMGANQPQHF. The CDR3 coding sequence is TGTGCCAGTAGTATGGGGGCAAATCAGCCCCAGCATTTT.

V gene TRBV29-1 combines with J gene TRBJ1-6; D is uncertain. V was pared by 6 bases and J by 10 bases, with 13 bases between. The germline V gene has CDR1 SQVTM and CDR2 ANQGSEA. The CDR3 is 12 amino acids. CDR3 region: CSVGWEGSPLHF. CDR3 nucleotide sequence: TGCAGCGTAGGCTGGGAGGGATCACCCCTCCACTTT.

This clone occurred once. The chain recombines TRBV27 with TRBJ2-7; no reliable D call. The germline CDR1 and CDR2 sequences are MNHEY and SMNVEV (reference sequence). V was pared by 2 bases and J by 2 bases, with 16 bases between. The CDR3 sequence is 16 residues long. CDR3 amino acids: CASSLDPRVSTYEQYF. The CDR3, as DNA: TGTGCCAGCAGTTTAGACCCGCGTGTTAGCACCTACGAGCAGTACTTC.

The table lists this clone with a count of one. This chain joins TRBV7-9 and TRBJ1-1; D gene ambiguous. Trimming left V 5 bases short and J 3 bases short, with 7 bases between. Per the germline V gene, CDR1 is SEHNR and CDR2 is FQNEAQ (reference sequence). CDR3 length: 12 residues. The CDR3, as DNA: TGTGCCAGCAGCCGGGGTGACACTGAAGCTTTCTTT. Encoded protein: CASSRGDTEAFF.

This clone has just one count. This chain links TRBV28 with TRBJ1-2; a weak D match, TRBD1 (5 bases). The CDR3 is 13 amino acids. V lost 3 bases, J lost 8 bases, and 13 bases lay in between. CDR1 and CDR2 (germline): MDHEN, SYDVKM. CDR3 loop: CASSFIGVIGYTF. CDR3 bases: TGTGCCAGCAGTTTTATAGGGGTCATAGGCTACACCTTC.

This chain connects TRBV14 to TRBJ2-7; D might be TRBD2 (6 bases). CDR1 is SGHDN, CDR2 FVKESK, per germline. The V gene lost 2 bases and the J gene lost 4 bases, with 15 bases spanning the gap. The CDR3 runs to 15 residues. For the CDR3, the DNA is TGTGCCAGCAGCCAATACACGGGAGTTCTATACGAGCAGTACTTC. Translating it yields CASSQYTGVLYEQYF.

This chain uses TRBV27 with TRBJ2-7; 9 bases align to TRBD1. The junction had 6 bases not matched to a gene; V was cut back by 6 bases and J by 3 bases. The CDR3 loop spans 14 amino acids. Germline lookup yields CDR1 MNHEY and CDR2 SMNVEV (reference sequence). In DNA form, the CDR3 reads TGTGCCAGCAGCCGGGACAGGGTGAGCTACGAGCAGTACTTC. It translates to CASSRDRVSYEQYF.

The genes are TRBV6-4 and TRBJ2-7; unclear D gene. Germline CDR1 is MRHNA and CDR2 is SNTAGT. V shed 6 bases and J shed 4 bases, with 7 bases lying between them. The CDR3 contains 11 residues. The CDR3 region is CASRALYEQYF. The CDR3 DNA is TGTGCCAGCAGGGCCTTATACGAGCAGTACTTC.

This clone was detected only a few times. The rearrangement uses TRBV18 and TRBJ1-2, with 7 bases identical to TRBD1. Trimming at V came to 3 bases and at J to 4 bases, leaving 5 bases not matched to a gene. The length of the CDR3 is 14 residues. Germline V gene sequence: CDR1 KGHSH, CDR2 LQKENI. DNA of the CDR3: TGTGCCAGCTCACCGGACAGGTCAGGCTATGGCTACACCTTC. Its translation: CASSPDRSGYGYTF. The whole variable domain, remainder taken from reference TRBV18 and TRBJ1-2, is NAGVMQNPRHLVRRRGQEARLRCSPMKGHSHVYWYRQLPEEGLKFMVYLQKENIIDESGMPKERFSAEFPKEGPSILRIQQVVRGDSAAYFCASSPDRSGYGYTFGSGTRLTVV.

This clone came up a few times. The chain has TRBV5-1 and TRBJ1-1, with D hard to call. Deletions cut 4 bases from V and 1 base from J, with 11 bases between. The CDR3 totals 14 residues. Germline V lookup: CDR1 SGHRS, CDR2 YFSETQ. DNA of the CDR3: TGCGCCAGCAGCATGGACCCTAGGAACACTGAAGCTTTCTTT. This codes for CASSMDPRNTEAFF.

V is TRBV5-6 and J is TRBJ1-1, with TRBD1 as a possible D gene (6 bases). The germline V gene has CDR1 SGHDT and CDR2 YYEEEE. CDR3 length equals 13 residues. V lost 5 bases and J 0 bases, leaving 8 bases between the germline ends. DNA of the CDR3: TGTGCCAGCAGACGGACAGTGAACACTGAAGCTTTCTTT. It is translated as CASRRTVNTEAFF.